This T cell receptor (beta chain) derives from a study of T-cell memory formation after mild COVID-19. Study as a whole: Clusters were largely donor specific.

In regard to this clonotype: Its target is not known.

The study, taken as a whole, reports: Some responding clones appeared in pre-infection memory, suggesting cross-reactive memory joined. Balance between CD4 and CD8 was seen in clones contracting day 15 to 85, and a CD4+ lean was seen in later expanders.

Via MiXCR, TCRdb re-called the 5' RACE reads, giving one row per CDR3 protein. The sample lists about 430,000 distinct CDR3 sequences, less than 25% occurring once. CDR3 length equals 16 residues. With V trimmed by 0 bases and J by 4 bases, 6 bases remained unmatched. CDR1 DFQATT and CDR2 SNEGSKA come from the germline V gene (reference sequence). Sequencing used PBMCs or a T cell subset sorted from them (not recorded which). The rearrangement uses TRBV20-1 and TRBJ2-1; 10 nucleotides match TRBD2. This receptor was obtained from an adult woman who had mild COVID-19 (a few samples of this study predate the infection). Cell type and time point are not known. The CDR3 loop is CSARDPASGGYNEQFF. DNA of the CDR3: TGCAGTGCTAGAGACCCCGCTAGCGGGGGTTACAATGAGCAGTTCTTC.